These T cell receptor beta chains were read from a single sample in a study of blood T cell repertoires in COVID-19. Produced via immunoSEQ multiplex PCR; TCRdb's table is partial and in-frame only. The sample gives a few hundred thousand clones, approximately 88% of which show up once; approximately 8.8% is in the top ten. The source material was peripheral blood. All receptors come from a man younger than 35 with active or convalescent COVID-19. CDR3s include the opening cysteine and the closing phenylalanine or tryptophan. D genes are given only for firm matches. Some rows have no size entry. The others give once, few or many, or a class for an expanded clone.

J gene,D gene,clone size,V gene,CDR3 protein,CDR3 DNA
TRBJ2-1,-,-,TRBV6-5,CASTEGGGNEQFF,TGTGCCAGCACCGAGGGGGGGGGCAATGAGCAGTTCTTC
TRBJ1-1,-,-,TRBV6-1,CASSEAWGVSSFF,TGTGCCAGCAGTGAAGCTTGGGGGGTCTCATCTTTCTTT
TRBJ1-1,TRBD1,-,TRBV9,CASSDGQGWNTEAFF,TGTGCCAGCAGCGACGGACAGGGATGGAACACTGAAGCTTTCTTT
TRBJ2-3,TRBD1,-,TRBV7-9,CASSFAVWDRDPDTQYF,TGTGCCAGCAGCTTCGCGGTGTGGGACAGGGACCCAGATACGCAGTATTTT
TRBJ1-4,TRBD1,-,TRBV6-5,CASRFHRGPREKLFF,TGTGCCAGCAGGTTTCACAGGGGGCCCAGGGAAAAACTGTTTTTT
TRBJ1-3,-,-,TRBV6-2/TRBV6-3,CASSSGTGNTIYF,TGTGCCAGCAGTTCGGGGACTGGAAACACCATATATTTT
TRBJ2-5,TRBD1,few,TRBV11-2,CASSLGFPGQGWEETQYF,TGTGCCAGCAGCTTAGGTTTCCCGGGACAGGGCTGGGAAGAGACCCAGTACTTC
TRBJ1-1,-,-,TRBV12-5,CASGFSGSFQGWGTEAFF,TGTGCTAGTGGTTTCTCCGGATCTTTTCAGGGATGGGGCACTGAAGCTTTCTTT
TRBJ2-5,TRBD2,-,TRBV27,CASTGTSGDRETQYF,TGTGCCAGCACCGGGACTAGCGGGGACCGAGAGACCCAGTACTTC
TRBJ2-7,-,-,TRBV29-1,CSGATDYEQYF,TGCAGCGGAGCGACAGACTACGAGCAGTACTTC
TRBJ2-1,-,-,TRBV19,CASSNYRSSYNEQFF,TGTGCCAGTAGTAATTACAGGAGCTCCTACAATGAGCAGTTCTTC
TRBJ1-5,-,-,TRBV15,CATSSRTDYSNQPQHF,TGTGCCACCAGCTCCCGGACAGACTATAGCAATCAGCCCCAGCATTTT
TRBJ1-5,-,-,TRBV11-2,CASSFARGHNQPQHF,TGTGCCAGCAGCTTTGCCAGGGGCCATAATCAGCCCCAGCATTTT
TRBJ2-7,TRBD2,-,TRBV9,CASSPSGGGEQYF,TGTGCCAGCAGCCCTAGCGGGGGAGGCGAGCAGTACTTC
TRBJ2-3,-,-,TRBV12-5,CASGTTPGDTQYF,TGTGCTAGTGGGACCACCCCAGGGGATACGCAGTATTTT
TRBJ1-4,TRBD1,-,TRBV6-2/TRBV6-3,CASSYSGTGAIEKLFF,TGTGCCAGCAGTTACTCGGGGACAGGGGCGATCGAAAAACTGTTTTTT
TRBJ1-6,-,once,TRBV7-9,CASSLNSYNSPLHF,TGTGCCAGCAGCTTAAACAGCTATAATTCACCCCTCCACTTT
TRBJ2-5,TRBD2,-,TRBV13,CASSHGLAGKETQYF,TGTGCCAGCAGCCACGGACTAGCGGGGAAGGAGACCCAGTACTTC
TRBJ2-2,-,-,TRBV7-6,CASSLVFAGTGELFF,TGTGCCAGCAGCTTAGTTTTCGCGGGCACCGGGGAGCTGTTTTTT
TRBJ2-1,TRBD1,once,TRBV5-1,CASSTGQEYNEQFF,TGCGCCAGCAGCACGGGACAGGAATACAATGAGCAGTTCTTC
TRBJ2-6,-,-,TRBV4-1,CASSQIYLGQGLTSGANVLTF,TGCGCCAGCAGCCAGATATACTTGGGGCAGGGGCTGACATCCGGGGCCAACGTCCTGACTTTC
TRBJ1-6,-,-,TRBV7-9,CASSLARGSPLHF,TGTGCCAGCAGCTTAGCGCGGGGCTCACCCCTCCACTTT
TRBJ1-5,-,once,TRBV7-9,CASSLEGSSNQPQHF,TGTGCCAGCAGCTTAGAAGGGAGTAGCAATCAGCCCCAGCATTTT
TRBJ1-2,TRBD1,-,TRBV7-2,CASSLTGALNYGYTF,TGTGCCAGCAGCTTAACAGGGGCCCTTAACTATGGCTACACCTTC
TRBJ2-2,-,once,TRBV18,CASSPAPRPEVFF,TGTGCCAGCTCACCGGCCCCAAGACCGGAGGTGTTTTTT
TRBJ2-7,TRBD2,-,TRBV5-1,CASSLATSGGVNEQYF,TGCGCCAGCAGCTTGGCCACTAGCGGGGGGGTCAACGAGCAGTACTTC
TRBJ1-2,TRBD1,-,TRBV13,CASSSGTGLYGYTF,TGTGCCAGCAGCTCCGGGACAGGTCTCTATGGCTACACCTTC
TRBJ1-2,-,-,TRBV6-2/TRBV6-3,CASSYSSGVLGYTF,TGTGCCAGCAGTTACTCGTCCGGAGTCTTGGGCTACACCTTC
TRBJ1-1,-,-,TRBV11-2,CASSLEVVGANTEAFF,TGTGCCAGCAGCTTAGAGGTAGTAGGGGCGAACACTGAAGCTTTCTTT
TRBJ1-2,-,-,TRBV7-2,CASSLTQGNYGYTF,TGTGCCAGCAGCTTAACTCAGGGGAACTATGGCTACACCTTC
TRBJ1-2,-,-,TRBV10-3,CAALPHREVYGYTF,TGTGCCGCGCTTCCGCACAGGGAAGTCTATGGCTACACCTTC
TRBJ2-7,-,once,TRBV20-1,CSGMGSEQYF,TGCAGTGGGATGGGCTCCGAGCAGTACTTC
TRBJ2-7,TRBD2,-,TRBV9,CASSASGGFYEQYF,TGTGCCAGCAGCGCGAGCGGGGGGTTCTACGAGCAGTACTTC
TRBJ2-7,-,-,TRBV7-2,CASSLHGRSSYEQYF,TGTGCCAGCAGCTTGCACGGGAGAAGCTCCTACGAGCAGTACTTC
TRBJ1-4,-,-,TRBV27,CASSSFSNEKLFF,TGTGCCAGCAGCTCCTTTAGTAATGAAAAACTGTTTTTT
TRBJ2-7,-,-,TRBV5-1,CASSREGGNSYEQYF,TGCGCCAGCAGCAGGGAGGGGGGTAACTCCTACGAGCAGTACTTC
TRBJ1-6,TRBD1,-,TRBV19,CASSTTGGGNSPLHF,TGTGCCAGTAGTACGACAGGGGGTGGCAATTCACCCCTCCACTTT
TRBJ2-7,TRBD1,-,TRBV11-2,CASSLGTGAYEQYF,TGTGCCAGCAGCTTAGGGACAGGAGCCTACGAGCAGTACTTC
TRBJ2-1,TRBD1,-,TRBV7-3,CASSLRTGDYNEQFF,TGTGCCAGCAGCTTACGGACAGGGGACTACAATGAGCAGTTCTTC
TRBJ1-3,-,-,TRBV15,CATSRDLGGYRGNTIYF,TGTGCCACCAGCAGAGATCTAGGAGGGTATAGAGGAAACACCATATATTTT
TRBJ1-5,TRBD1,-,TRBV11-2,CASSAGTASYSNQPQHF,TGTGCCAGCAGCGCCGGGACAGCCAGTTATAGCAATCAGCCCCAGCATTTT
TRBJ2-1,TRBD2,once,TRBV11-2,CASRKSGGASNEQFF,TGTGCCAGCAGAAAGAGCGGGGGGGCCTCGAATGAGCAGTTCTTC